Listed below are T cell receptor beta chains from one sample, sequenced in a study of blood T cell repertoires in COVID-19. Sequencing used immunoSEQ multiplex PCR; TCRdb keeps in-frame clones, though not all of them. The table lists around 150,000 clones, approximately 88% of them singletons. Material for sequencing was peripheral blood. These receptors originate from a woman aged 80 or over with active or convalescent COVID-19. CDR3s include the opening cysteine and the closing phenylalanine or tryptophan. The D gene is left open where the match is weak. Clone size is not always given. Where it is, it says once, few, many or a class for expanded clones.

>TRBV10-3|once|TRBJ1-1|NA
CAISESAGNTEAFF
TGTGCCATCAGTGAGTCAGCAGGGAACACTGAAGCTTTCTTT
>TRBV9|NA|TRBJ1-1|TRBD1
CASSARDRGREGEAFF
TGTGCCAGCAGCGCCCGGGACAGGGGGCGGGAAGGTGAAGCTTTCTTT
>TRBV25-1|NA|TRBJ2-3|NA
CASKTHHTDTQYF
TGTGCCAGCAAAACTCACCACACAGATACGCAGTATTTT
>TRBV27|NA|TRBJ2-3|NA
CASSLRTDGDTQYF
TGTGCCAGCAGTTTGAGGACAGACGGAGATACGCAGTATTTT
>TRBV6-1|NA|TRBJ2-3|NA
CASSEEDRGTQYF
TGTGCCAGCAGTGAAGAGGATCGGGGTACGCAGTATTTT
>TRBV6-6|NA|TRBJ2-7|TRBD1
CASRRGGTGAATLSYEQYF
TGTGCCAGCCGTCGTGGGGGGACAGGGGCAGCAACCCTCTCCTACGAGCAGTACTTC
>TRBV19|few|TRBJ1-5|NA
CASSIDWGGRSNQPQHF
TGTGCCAGTAGTATAGATTGGGGGGGGCGTAGCAATCAGCCCCAGCATTTT
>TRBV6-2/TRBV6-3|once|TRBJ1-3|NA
CASSQRTATRLNTIYF
TGTGCCAGCAGCCAGAGGACAGCGACCAGACTAAACACCATATATTTT
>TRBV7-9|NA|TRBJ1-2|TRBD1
CASSLSLGTGVYGYTF
TGTGCCAGCAGCTTATCATTAGGGACAGGGGTCTATGGCTACACCTTC
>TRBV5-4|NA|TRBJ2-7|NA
CASSWRGDPYEQYF
TGTGCCAGCAGCTGGAGGGGAGATCCCTACGAGCAGTACTTC
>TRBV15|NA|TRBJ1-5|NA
CATSRPPTGTMGMNQPQHF
TGTGCCACCAGCAGACCCCCGACAGGAACCATGGGTATGAATCAGCCCCAGCATTTT
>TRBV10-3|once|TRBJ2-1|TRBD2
CAISDNPLAGASNEQFF
TGTGCCATCAGTGACAACCCTCTAGCGGGGGCGTCCAATGAGCAGTTCTTC
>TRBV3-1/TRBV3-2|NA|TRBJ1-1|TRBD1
CASSRRTGGKNTEAFF
TGTGCCAGCAGCCGGAGGACAGGGGGGAAGAACACTGAAGCTTTCTTT
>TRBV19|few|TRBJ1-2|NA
CASSTAGQVIHGYTF
TGTGCCAGTAGTACGGCAGGACAAGTTATCCATGGCTACACCTTC
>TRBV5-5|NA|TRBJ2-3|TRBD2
CASSRITSGGVDTQYF
TGTGCCAGCAGCCGTATCACTAGCGGGGGGGTAGATACGCAGTATTTT
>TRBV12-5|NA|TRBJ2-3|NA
CASVELAAADTQYF
TGTGCTAGTGTCGAACTAGCCGCGGCAGATACGCAGTATTTT
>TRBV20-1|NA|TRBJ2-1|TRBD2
CSASLSGGAQNEQFF
TGCAGTGCTAGTCTAAGCGGGGGGGCCCAAAATGAGCAGTTCTTC
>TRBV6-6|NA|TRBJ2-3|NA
CASSFQAPDTQYF
TGTGCCAGCAGTTTCCAAGCCCCAGATACGCAGTATTTT
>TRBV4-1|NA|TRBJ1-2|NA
CASSPQGSYGYTF
TGCGCCAGCAGCCCTCAGGGGTCCTATGGCTACACCTTC
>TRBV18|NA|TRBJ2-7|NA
CASSGGKEAYEQYF
TGTGCCAGCTCAGGGGGGAAGGAGGCCTACGAGCAGTACTTC
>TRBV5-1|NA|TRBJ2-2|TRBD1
CASSPRNTGVTGELFF
TGCGCCAGCAGCCCTAGGAATACAGGGGTCACCGGGGAGCTGTTTTTT
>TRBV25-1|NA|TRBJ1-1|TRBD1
CASSEQGGSTEAFF
TGTGCCAGCAGCGAACAGGGGGGTAGCACTGAAGCTTTCTTT
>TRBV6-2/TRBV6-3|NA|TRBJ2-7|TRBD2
CASSTGRGASYEQYF
TGTGCCAGCAGTACGGGGCGGGGGGCCTCCTACGAGCAGTACTTC
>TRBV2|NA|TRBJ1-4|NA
CASSPPQDLGEKLFF
TGTGCCAGCAGCCCCCCCCAGGACTTGGGGGAAAAACTGTTTTTT
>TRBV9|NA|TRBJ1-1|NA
CASSERVGYTEAFF
TGTGCCAGCAGCGAGAGGGTAGGTTACACTGAAGCTTTCTTT
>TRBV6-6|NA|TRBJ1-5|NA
CASSYGRAQPQHF
TGTGCCAGCAGTTACGGCAGGGCTCAGCCCCAGCATTTT
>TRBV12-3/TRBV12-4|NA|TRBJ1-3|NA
CASSMGGGNTIYF
TGTGCCAGCAGTATGGGAGGAGGAAACACCATATATTTT
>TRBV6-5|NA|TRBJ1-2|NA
CASSVRSNYGYTF
TGTGCCAGCAGCGTCAGATCAAACTATGGCTACACCTTC
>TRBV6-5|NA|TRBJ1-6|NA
CASSSQGGRNSPLHF
TGTGCCAGCAGTTCACAAGGGGGTCGAAATTCACCCCTCCACTTT
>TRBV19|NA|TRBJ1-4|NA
CASSISEGTKLFF
TGTGCCAGTAGTATTAGCGAGGGTACGAAACTGTTTTTT
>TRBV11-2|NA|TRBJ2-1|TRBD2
CASRREESYNEQFF
TGTGCCAGCAGACGGGAGGAATCCTACAATGAGCAGTTCTTC
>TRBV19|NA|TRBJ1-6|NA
CASSIDRRTTANSPLHF
TGTGCCAGTAGTATAGATAGACGAACAACAGCTAATTCACCCCTCCACTTT
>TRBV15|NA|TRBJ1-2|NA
CATSGQDSRGYTF
TGTGCCACCAGCGGGCAGGATAGTAGGGGCTACACCTTC
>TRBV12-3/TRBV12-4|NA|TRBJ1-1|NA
CASSRNTEAFF
TGTGCCAGCAGCCGGAACACTGAAGCTTTCTTT
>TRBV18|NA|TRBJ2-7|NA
CASSPDLKGKQYF
TGTGCCAGCTCACCAGACCTAAAGGGGAAACAGTACTTC
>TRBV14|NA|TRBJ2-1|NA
CASSQVGVLPINEQFF
TGTGCCAGCAGCCAAGTTGGTGTACTGCCTATCAATGAGCAGTTCTTC
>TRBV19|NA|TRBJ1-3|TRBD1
CASSPTRDRDSGNTIYF
TGTGCCAGTAGTCCCACCCGGGACAGGGACTCTGGAAACACCATATATTTT
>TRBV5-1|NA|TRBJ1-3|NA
CASSPMGRDTIYF
TGCGCCAGCAGCCCAATGGGGAGGGACACCATATATTTT
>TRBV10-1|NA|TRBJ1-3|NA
CASRVQGSGNTIYF
TGCGCCAGCAGAGTTCAGGGCTCTGGAAACACCATATATTTT
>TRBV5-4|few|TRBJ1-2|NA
CASSLAGGYGYTF
TGTGCCAGCAGCTTGGCGGGGGGTTATGGCTACACCTTC
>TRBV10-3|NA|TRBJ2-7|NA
CAISNPGSGYEQYF
TGTGCCATCAGCAACCCAGGGTCGGGCTACGAGCAGTACTTC
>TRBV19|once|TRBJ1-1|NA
CASSIIFGQAFEAFF
TGTGCCAGTAGTATAATTTTTGGGCAGGCGTTTGAAGCTTTCTTT
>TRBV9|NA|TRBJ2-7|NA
CASSSDWTENLEQYF
TGTGCCAGCTCCAGTGACTGGACAGAGAACCTCGAGCAGTACTTC
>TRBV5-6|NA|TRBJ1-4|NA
CASSLGGGASNEKLFF
TGTGCCAGCAGCTTGGGCGGTGGGGCGTCTAATGAAAAACTGTTTTTT
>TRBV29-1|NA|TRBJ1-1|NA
CSGPRREDMNTEAFF
TGCAGCGGCCCAAGAAGGGAGGACATGAACACTGAAGCTTTCTTT
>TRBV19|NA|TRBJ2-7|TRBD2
CASSSTHQLAGPTYEQYF
TGTGCCAGTAGTTCTACCCACCAACTAGCGGGGCCTACCTACGAGCAGTACTTC
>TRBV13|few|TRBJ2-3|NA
CASSLSRGRADTQYF
TGTGCCAGCAGCTTATCCAGGGGAAGGGCAGATACGCAGTATTTT
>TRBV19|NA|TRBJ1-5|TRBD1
CASRPTGTYQPQHF
TGTGCCAGTAGGCCGACAGGGACGTACCAGCCCCAGCATTTT
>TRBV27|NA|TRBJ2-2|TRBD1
CASNPGTGVTGELFF
TGTGCCAGTAACCCCGGGACAGGGGTCACCGGGGAGCTGTTTTTT
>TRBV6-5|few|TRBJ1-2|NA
CASSRSQGSGYTF
TGTGCCAGCAGCCGCTCCCAGGGGAGTGGCTACACCTTC
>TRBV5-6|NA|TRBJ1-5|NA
CASSLSRYNQPQHF
TGTGCCAGCAGCTTGTCCAGGTACAATCAGCCCCAGCATTTT
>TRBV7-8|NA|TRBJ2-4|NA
CASSPSGALGNIQYF
TGTGCCAGCAGCCCGAGTGGGGCGCTGGGAAACATTCAGTACTTC
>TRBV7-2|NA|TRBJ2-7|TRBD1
CASTRDRGSDEQYF
TGTGCCAGCACCCGGGACAGGGGAAGTGACGAGCAGTACTTC
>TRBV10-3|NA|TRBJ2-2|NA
CAISQGSAGELFF
TGTGCCATCAGCCAGGGTTCCGCCGGGGAGCTGTTTTTT
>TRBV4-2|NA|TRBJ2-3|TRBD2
CASSQGAGGPDTQYF
TGTGCCAGCAGCCAGGGGGCGGGGGGCCCCGATACGCAGTATTTT
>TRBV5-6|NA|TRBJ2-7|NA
CASSFLRTDAGEQYF
TGTGCCAGCAGCTTTCTTCGGACAGACGCGGGCGAGCAGTACTTC
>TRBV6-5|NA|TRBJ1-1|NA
CASNLGAGDTEAFF
TGTGCCAGCAATTTGGGGGCCGGGGACACTGAAGCTTTCTTT